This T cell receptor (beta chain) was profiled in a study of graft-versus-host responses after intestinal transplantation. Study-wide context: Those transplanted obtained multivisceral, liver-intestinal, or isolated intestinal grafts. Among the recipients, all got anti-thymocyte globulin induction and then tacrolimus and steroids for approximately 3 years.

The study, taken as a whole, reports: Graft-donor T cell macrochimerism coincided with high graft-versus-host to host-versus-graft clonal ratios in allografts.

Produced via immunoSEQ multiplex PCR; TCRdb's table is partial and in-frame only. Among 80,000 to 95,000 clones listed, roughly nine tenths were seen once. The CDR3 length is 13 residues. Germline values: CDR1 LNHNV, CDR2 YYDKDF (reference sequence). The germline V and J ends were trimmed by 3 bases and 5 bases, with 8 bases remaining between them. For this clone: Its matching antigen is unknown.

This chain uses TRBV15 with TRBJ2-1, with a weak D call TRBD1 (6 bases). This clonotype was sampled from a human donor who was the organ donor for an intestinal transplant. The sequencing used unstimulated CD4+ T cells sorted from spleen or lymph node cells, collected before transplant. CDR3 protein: CATSRRTDNEQFF. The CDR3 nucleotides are TGTGCCACCAGCAGGAGGACAGACAATGAGCAGTTCTTC.